This TCR beta chain was sequenced in a study of blood T cell repertoires in COVID-19. For the study at large: The United States, Italy and Spain were the sources of the acute and convalescent COVID-19 samples. In each case, the material was cDNA or gDNA derived from T cells, B-cell-depleted T cells, or PBMCs.

In germline, CDR1 is LGHDT, CDR2 YNNKEL (reference sequence). The V gene end was trimmed by 2 bases and the J gene end by 4 bases; junction bases not matched to a gene: 8. CDR3 size: 16 residues. Per the authors' pipeline: Amplification from reference gene primers served as the basis for estimated nucleated cell counts. Measured with immunoSEQ multiplex PCR; TCRdb has only the in-frame clones, and not every one. V, J and clone size derive from that table, while D and trimming were established from the DNA sequence. The table lists over 65,000 clones, over 75% of them singletons. The V call is TRBV3-1 (or the pseudogene TRBV3-2), the J call TRBJ2-1; 7 nucleotides match TRBD1. This sequence was found in a human donor in a cohort sampled during active COVID-19. The sequencing sample was made of peripheral blood. The CDR3 coding sequence is TGTGCCAGCAGCCAATCCTCGGGACAGTCTTACAATGAGCAGTTCTTC. This translates into CASSQSSGQSYNEQFF.